The sequence of this T cell receptor beta chain was determined in a study of blood T cell repertoires in COVID-19. On the study more broadly: Italy, Spain and the United States were the sources of the convalescent and acute COVID-19 samples. In each case, the material was cDNA or gDNA derived from T cells, B-cell-depleted T cells, or PBMCs.

This CDR3 has 15 residues. The V gene lost 3 bases and the J gene lost 0 bases, with 12 bases spanning the gap. Germline CDR1 reads SQVTM; CDR2 reads ANQGSEA. Authors' data handling: From reference gene primer amplification, estimates of nucleated cell counts were derived. The data were produced by immunoSEQ multiplex PCR, yet TCRdb's version contains in-frame clones alone and is incomplete. That table is the source of V, J and clone size, and D and trimming were worked out from the DNA. The sample records 110,000 to 150,000 clones, roughly 86% being singletons. This clonotype was obtained from a human donor in a cohort sampled during active COVID-19. Sequencing used peripheral blood. The chain uses TRBV29-1 and TRBJ2-1; D perhaps matches TRBD2 (6 bases). The CDR3 sequence is CSVEGDGSSYNEQFF. In nucleotides, the CDR3 is TGCAGCGTTGAGGGGGACGGGAGCTCCTACAATGAGCAGTTCTTC.